This is a list of T cell receptor beta chains from one sample in a study of cytotoxic CD8 clonotypes in ibrutinib-treated CLL. Only in-frame clones appear in the TCRdb table, and some are missing; sequencing was by immunoSEQ multiplex PCR. This table has 52,000 or so clones, roughly 50% appearing once. The source material was PBMCs, sampled at disease progression, from a patient treated with ibrutinib. These receptors came from a human donor with chronic lymphocytic leukemia. Each CDR3 is given with its conserved first and last residue. Fields, in order: V gene, D gene, clone size, J gene, CDR3 protein, CDR3 DNA. A D gene is named only where the DNA matches it firmly. Expanded clones are given a class, and other clones once, few, many or no size at all.

>TRBV27|TRBD1|few|TRBJ2-3
CASSFQGARTDTQYF
TGTGCCAGCAGTTTCCAGGGGGCGCGCACAGATACGCAGTATTTT
>TRBV9|.|once|TRBJ2-1
CASSVGWVSGYNEQFF
TGTGCCAGCAGCGTAGGTTGGGTCTCTGGTTACAATGAGCAGTTCTTC
>TRBV5-1|.|.|TRBJ2-2
CASRTQGSPTNTGELFF
TGCGCCAGCAGAACACAGGGTAGCCCCACGAACACCGGGGAGCTGTTTTTT
>TRBV28|.|once|TRBJ2-7
CASGPLGYEQYF
TGTGCCAGCGGCCCCCTGGGGTACGAGCAGTACTTC
>TRBV7-8|.|.|TRBJ2-3
CASSWDRTDTQYF
TGTGCCAGCAGCTGGGACCGGACAGATACGCAGTATTTT
>TRBV19|.|few|TRBJ2-7
CASRDRRNEQYF
TGTGCCAGTCGGGACCGTCGGAACGAGCAGTACTTC
>TRBV6-4|TRBD1|.|TRBJ1-1
CASARDRDTEAFF
TGTGCCAGCGCCCGGGACAGGGATACTGAAGCTTTCTTT
>TRBV11-1|.|.|TRBJ2-3
CASSLTPGADTQYF
TGTGCCAGCAGCTTAACCCCGGGGGCAGATACGCAGTATTTT
>TRBV5-1|TRBD1|.|TRBJ2-3
CASSLARGQDTQYF
TGCGCCAGCAGCTTGGCCAGGGGGCAAGATACGCAGTATTTT
>TRBV2|.|.|TRBJ1-5
CASRDRGGINQPQHF
TGTGCCAGCCGAGATCGCGGGGGGATCAATCAGCCCCAGCATTTT
>TRBV4-3|.|few|TRBJ2-1
CASSHAVGNEQFF
TGCGCCAGCAGCCATGCAGTCGGGAATGAGCAGTTCTTC
>TRBV2|.|few|TRBJ2-7
CASRAVAVPYEQYF
TGTGCCAGCAGGGCGGTGGCAGTGCCCTACGAGCAGTACTTC
>TRBV14|TRBD2|.|TRBJ2-7
CASSTSGTYEQYF
TGTGCCAGCAGTACTAGCGGTACCTACGAGCAGTACTTC
>TRBV5-1|.|.|TRBJ2-2
CASSNGTTGELFF
TGCGCCAGCAGCAATGGGACAACCGGGGAGCTGTTTTTT
>TRBV7-9|.|.|TRBJ1-1
CASSLLWTEAFF
TGTGCCAGCAGCTTATTGTGGACTGAAGCTTTCTTT
>TRBV4-2|.|once|TRBJ2-1
CASSGSSYNEQFF
TGTGCCAGCAGCGGAAGCTCCTACAATGAGCAGTTCTTC
>TRBV27|.|.|TRBJ2-7
CASIGQNTYEQYF
TGTGCCAGCATCGGACAGAATACCTACGAGCAGTACTTC
>TRBV2|TRBD1|.|TRBJ2-7
CASRLRTGTGGYEQYF
TGTGCCAGCAGGTTGAGAACCGGGACAGGGGGGTACGAGCAGTACTTC
>TRBV27|TRBD2|.|TRBJ2-3
CASSLAGGSDTQYF
TGTGCCAGCAGTTTAGCGGGAGGGTCAGATACGCAGTATTTT
>TRBV25-1|.|.|TRBJ1-1
CASSPRQNTEAFF
TGTGCCAGCAGTCCAAGGCAGAACACTGAAGCTTTCTTT
>TRBV29-1|.|few|TRBJ1-5
CSVKGGPNQPQHF
TGCAGCGTAAAAGGGGGACCCAATCAGCCCCAGCATTTT
>TRBV14|.|.|TRBJ1-1
CASSRTRGGGEAFF
TGTGCCAGCAGCCGAACCCGAGGGGGAGGAGAAGCTTTCTTT
>TRBV7-2|TRBD2|.|TRBJ2-4
CASSRERREGENIQYF
TGTGCCAGCAGCCGAGAGCGGCGGGAGGGAGAAAACATTCAGTACTTC
>TRBV27|TRBD2|.|TRBJ2-7
CASSPGVFLAGRNSYEQYF
TGTGCCAGCAGCCCAGGCGTCTTCCTAGCGGGGCGAAACTCCTACGAGCAGTACTTC
>TRBV23-1|TRBD2|.|TRBJ2-4
CASRHLTSGGLAKNIQYF
TGCGCCAGCAGGCATCTGACTAGCGGGGGGCTAGCCAAAAACATTCAGTACTTC
>TRBV2|.|.|TRBJ2-7
CASSVSPPEGAYEQYF
TGTGCCAGCAGTGTCTCACCCCCCGAAGGCGCCTACGAGCAGTACTTC
>TRBV6-5|.|.|TRBJ2-7
CASSYSAGAPDEQYF
TGTGCCAGCAGTTACTCGGCAGGGGCCCCTGATGAGCAGTACTTC
>TRBV27|.|.|TRBJ2-7
CASSRLLISRDIPLNEQYF
TGTGCCAGCAGTCGACTCCTAATAAGCCGGGACATACCCCTAAACGAGCAGTACTTC
>TRBV27|.|.|TRBJ1-5
CASSLTGEQPQHF
TGTGCCAGCAGTTTGACAGGAGAACAGCCCCAGCATTTT
>TRBV6-5|.|.|TRBJ2-7
CASSYTRSEQYF
TGTGCCAGCAGTTACACCCGTTCCGAGCAGTACTTC